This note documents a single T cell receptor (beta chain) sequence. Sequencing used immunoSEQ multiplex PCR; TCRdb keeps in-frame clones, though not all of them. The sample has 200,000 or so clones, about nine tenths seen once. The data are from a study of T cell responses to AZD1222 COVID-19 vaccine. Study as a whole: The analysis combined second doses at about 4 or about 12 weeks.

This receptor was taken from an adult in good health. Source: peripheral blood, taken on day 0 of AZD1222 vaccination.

The CDR3 region has the DNA TGCGCCAGCAGCTTGATTCCAGGGGGCCGCACCACCCGTATGAACACTGAAGCTTTCTTT. Translation gives CASSLIPGGRTTRMNTEAFF. J is TRBJ1-1 and V is TRBV5-1; 8 positions match TRBD1. Trimming cost V 1 base and J 0 bases; bases outside gene matches: 17. Germline CDR1 reads SGHRS; CDR2 reads YFSETQ. CDR3 size: 20 residues. Together with reference TRBV5-1 and TRBJ1-1, the CDR3 gives the full variable domain: KAGVTQTPRYLIKTRGQQVTLSCSPISGHRSVSWYQQTPGQGLQFLFEYFSETQRNKGNFPGRFSGRQFSNSRSEMNVSTLELGDSALYLCASSLIPGGRTTRMNTEAFFGQGTRLTVV.